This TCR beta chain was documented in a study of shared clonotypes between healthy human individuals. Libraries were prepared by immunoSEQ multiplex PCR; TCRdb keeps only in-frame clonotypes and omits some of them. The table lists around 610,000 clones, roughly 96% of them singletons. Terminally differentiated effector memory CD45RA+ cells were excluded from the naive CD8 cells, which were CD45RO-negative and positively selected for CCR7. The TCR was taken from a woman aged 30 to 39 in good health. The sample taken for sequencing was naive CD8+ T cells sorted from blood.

The CDR3 nucleotides read TGTGCCAGCAGCAGGGGCACTGAAGCTTTCTTT. Protein product: CASSRGTEAFF. The gene calls are TRBV7-7 and TRBJ1-1; a weak D match, TRBD1 (5 bases). The CDR3 runs to 11 residues. V lost 5 bases, J lost 4 bases, and 5 bases lay in between. Germline CDR1 and CDR2: SSHAT and FNYEAQ (reference sequence).